This T cell receptor (beta chain) emerged from a study of Ad26.COV2.S vaccination and SARS-CoV-2 variants. Study at large: Donor was one of the participants in the Ad26.COV2.S arm of the COV1001 trial. Into the muscle, Ad26.COV2.S was dosed once or twice, 56 days apart. Findings and limits, study-wide: Compared with placebo recipients, vaccine recipients had higher spike-specific TCR breadth. Reported findings describe substantial breadth in spike-specific CD8+ and CD4+ T cell responses following vaccination.

Clones were sequenced by immunoSEQ multiplex PCR, and TCRdb holds only the in-frame ones, with some missing. This sample has about 480,000 clones, with around 88% found just once. Regarding treatment: 15 to 20 received Ad26.COV2.S at low or high dose, single or two shots; several received placebo; per-sample allocation not given. Collection of the samples took place on day 63 after the first injection of vaccine or placebo. The CDR3 is 16 residues long. V shed 4 bases and J shed 1 base, with 17 bases lying between them. CDR1 and CDR2 from the germline V gene are SGHRS and YFSETQ. For this clone: Its specificity is unknown.

The V gene is TRBV5-1, the J gene TRBJ1-1, with D tentatively TRBD1 (5 bases). Material: peripheral blood, obtained in a trial of Ad26.COV2.S vaccine versus placebo. The source of this sequence is a person between 18 and 59 years old who received the Ad26.COV2.S COVID-19 vaccine or a placebo. The CDR3 bases are TGCGCCAGCAGCCCAGCGGGTACAGGATGGAACACTGAAGCTTTCTTT. Amino acids: CASSPAGTGWNTEAFF. The complete variable domain, with remaining parts taken from reference TRBV5-1 and TRBJ1-1, reads KAGVTQTPRYLIKTRGQQVTLSCSPISGHRSVSWYQQTPGQGLQFLFEYFSETQRNKGNFPGRFSGRQFSNSRSEMNVSTLELGDSALYLCASSPAGTGWNTEAFFGQGTRLTVV.